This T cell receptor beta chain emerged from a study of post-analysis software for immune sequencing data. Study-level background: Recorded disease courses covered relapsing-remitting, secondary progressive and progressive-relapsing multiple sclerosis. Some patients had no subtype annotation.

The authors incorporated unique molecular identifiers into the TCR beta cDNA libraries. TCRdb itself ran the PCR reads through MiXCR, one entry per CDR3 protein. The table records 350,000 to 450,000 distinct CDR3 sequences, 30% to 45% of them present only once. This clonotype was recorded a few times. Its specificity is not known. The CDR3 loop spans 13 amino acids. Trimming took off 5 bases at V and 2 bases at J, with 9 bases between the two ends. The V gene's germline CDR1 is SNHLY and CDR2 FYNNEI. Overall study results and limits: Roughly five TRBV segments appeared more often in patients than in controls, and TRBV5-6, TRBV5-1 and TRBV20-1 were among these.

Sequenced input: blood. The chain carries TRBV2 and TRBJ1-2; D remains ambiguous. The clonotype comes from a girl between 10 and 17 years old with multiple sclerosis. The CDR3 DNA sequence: TGTGCCAGCAGTCGCAGTGAGAACTATGGCTACACCTTC. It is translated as CASSRSENYGYTF. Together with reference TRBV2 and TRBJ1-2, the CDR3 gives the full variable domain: EPEVTQTPSHQVTQMGQEVILRCVPISNHLYFYWYRQILGQKVEFLVSFYNNEISEKSEIFDDQFSVERPDGSNFTLKIRSTKLEDSAMYFCASSRSENYGYTFGSGTRLTVV.